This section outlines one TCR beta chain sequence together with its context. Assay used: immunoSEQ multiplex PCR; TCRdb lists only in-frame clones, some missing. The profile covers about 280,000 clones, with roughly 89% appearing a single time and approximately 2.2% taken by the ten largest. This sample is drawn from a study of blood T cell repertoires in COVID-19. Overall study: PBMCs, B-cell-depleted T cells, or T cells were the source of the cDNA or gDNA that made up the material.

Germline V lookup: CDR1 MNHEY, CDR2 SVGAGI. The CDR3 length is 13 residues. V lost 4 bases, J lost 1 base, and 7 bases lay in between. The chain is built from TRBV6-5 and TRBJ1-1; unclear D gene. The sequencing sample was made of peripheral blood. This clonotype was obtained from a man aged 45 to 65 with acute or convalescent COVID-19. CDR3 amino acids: CASSLAENTEAFF. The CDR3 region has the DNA TGTGCCAGCAGTTTGGCGGAGAACACTGAAGCTTTCTTT.